This TCR beta chain originates from a study of breast tumors, draining lymph nodes, adjacent tissues. General study findings and limits: Tumors had less TCR diversity than lymph nodes, more than nontumor tissue.

One entry per CDR3 protein results from TCRdb running MiXCR on the multiplex PCR reads. The data contain 130,000 or so distinct CDR3 sequences, approximately 20% of them seen just once; the ten biggest clones take up roughly 2.5%. This clonotype has a single count. Its antigen remains unknown. Germline V lookup: CDR1 KGHDR, CDR2 SFDVKD. The CDR3 is 13 amino acids. Trimming removed 9 bases from V and 7 bases from J; junction bases left unmatched: 9. Samples came from axillary lymph nodes draining the breast cancer. V and J are TRBV24-1 and TRBJ2-5; 8 bases align to TRBD2. The sequenced sample consisted of axillary lymph node tissue. This TCR was sampled from a female donor with breast cancer. Some clones in this sample may be carry-over from other donors' samples. The CDR3 region has the DNA TGTGCCACCGCCGGCGGGAGCGGGGGGACCCAGTACTTC. Translation gives CATAGGSGGTQYF.